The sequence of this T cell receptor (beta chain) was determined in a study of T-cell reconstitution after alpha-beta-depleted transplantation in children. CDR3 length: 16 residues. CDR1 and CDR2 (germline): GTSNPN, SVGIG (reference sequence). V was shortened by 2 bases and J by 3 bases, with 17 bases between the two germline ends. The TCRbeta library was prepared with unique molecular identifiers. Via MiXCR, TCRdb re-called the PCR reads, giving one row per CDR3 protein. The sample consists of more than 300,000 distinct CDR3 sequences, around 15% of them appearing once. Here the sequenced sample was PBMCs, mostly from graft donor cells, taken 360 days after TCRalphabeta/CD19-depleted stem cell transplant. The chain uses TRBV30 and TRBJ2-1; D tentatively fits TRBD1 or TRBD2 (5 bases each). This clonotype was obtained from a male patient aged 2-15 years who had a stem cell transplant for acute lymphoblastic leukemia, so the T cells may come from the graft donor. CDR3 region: CAWSPTFGGFYNEQFF. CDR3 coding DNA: TGTGCCTGGAGTCCGACCTTTGGGGGATTCTACAATGAGCAGTTCTTC.